This T cell receptor beta chain originates from a study of T cell repertoires in cytomegalovirus infection. As for the study in general: Public TCR beta signatures were indicative of both CMV infection and a matching HLA type.

Study-level findings and limits: Ex vivo, HLA-C-restricted CMV-specific TCR beta clonotypes prevailed over the rest of the response. Pooled public TCR beta family frequency picked out CMV carriers with the relevant HLA.

Points on this clonotype: The antigen is undetermined.

TCRdb recomputed calls from the reads with MiXCR, one row per CDR3 protein. The table has 500,000 to 600,000 distinct CDR3 sequences, more than 15% seen once; the top ten hold approximately 24%. The TCR comes from a human donor in good health (CMV status not recorded). Some clones in this sample may be carry-over from other donors' samples. Sequencing input: CD8+ T cells from PBMCs.

The CDR3 spells CASSLAGDSSYEQYF. The CDR3 nucleotides are TGTGCCAGCAGTCTGGCCGGGGACTCATCCTACGAGCAGTACTTC. This sequence joins TRBV6-5 and TRBJ2-7, with D possibly matching TRBD2 (6 bases). V was trimmed by 5 bases and J by 1 base, leaving 15 bases between them. CDR1 MNHEY and CDR2 SVGAGI come from the germline V gene. CDR3 length equals 15 residues.